This TCR beta chain was captured in a study of T-cell reconstitution after alpha-beta-depleted transplantation in children. Study outcomes and limitations: The study traced high day-60 TCRbeta diversity in some patients to surviving recipient T cells and thymic progenitors.

CDR1 is DFQATT and CDR2 is SNEGSKA in the germline V gene (reference sequence). This CDR3 contains 12 residues. Preparation of the TCRbeta library was carried out with unique molecular identifiers. MiXCR was run by TCRdb on the PCR reads, yielding one entry per CDR3 protein. The data contain over 150,000 distinct CDR3 sequences, approximately 7% of them singletons. There are a few counts of this clonotype. Its antigen is not known. V is TRBV20-1 and J is TRBJ2-1; D gene unclear. This receptor was identified in a boy between 2 and 10 years old with acute lymphoblastic leukemia, due to receive a stem cell transplant. Here the sequenced sample was PBMCs, taken before TCRalphabeta/CD19-depleted stem cell transplant. The CDR3 here is CSPRASLNEQFF. In DNA, the CDR3 is TGCAGCCCCCGGGCCAGCTTAAATGAGCAGTTCTTC.